This T cell receptor beta chain was documented in a study of CD8+CD57+ T cells in acquired aplastic anemia. Genomic DNA templated the TCR beta VDJ and CDR3 profiling. In TCRdb, the reads were re-called with MiXCR into one record per CDR3 protein. The repertoire has approximately 150,000 distinct CDR3 sequences, approximately 44% of them found once; the top ten carry 3.2%. Sequencing was done on patients that had shown CD8+CD57+ cell expansion by flow cytometry. V was trimmed by 1 base and J by 2 bases, leaving 9 bases between them. This CDR3 has 14 residues. In germline, CDR1 is LNHNV, CDR2 YYDKDF (reference sequence). In this sample, this clonotype turned up a few times.

Material for sequencing was sorted CD4+, CD8+, or CD8+CD57+ T cells (not recorded which) from PBMCs. The sequence came from a human donor with aplastic anemia. The chain recombines TRBV15 with TRBJ2-7; D might be TRBD1 (5 bases). The CDR3 DNA reads as TGTGCCACCAGCAGAGGCGACAGTACCTACGAGCAGTACTTC. Translated, it gives CATSRGDSTYEQYF.